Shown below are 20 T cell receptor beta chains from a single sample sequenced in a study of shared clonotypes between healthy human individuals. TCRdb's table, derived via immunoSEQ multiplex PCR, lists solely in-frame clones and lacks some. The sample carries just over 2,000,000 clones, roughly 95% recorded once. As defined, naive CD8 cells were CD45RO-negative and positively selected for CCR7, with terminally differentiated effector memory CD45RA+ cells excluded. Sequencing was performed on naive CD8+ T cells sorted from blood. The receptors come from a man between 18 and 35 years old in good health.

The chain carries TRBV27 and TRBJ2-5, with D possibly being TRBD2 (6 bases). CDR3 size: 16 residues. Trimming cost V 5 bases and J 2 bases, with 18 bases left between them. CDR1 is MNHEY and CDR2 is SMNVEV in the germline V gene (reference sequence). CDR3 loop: CASSPTRGREQETQYF. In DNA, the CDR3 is TGTGCCAGCAGTCCGACGCGGGGCAGAGAACAAGAGACCCAGTACTTC.

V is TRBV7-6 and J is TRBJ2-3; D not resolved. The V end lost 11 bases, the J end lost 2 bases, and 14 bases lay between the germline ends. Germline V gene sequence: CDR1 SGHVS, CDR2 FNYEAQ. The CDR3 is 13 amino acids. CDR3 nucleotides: TGTGCCTCGGTCGGCGGATACACAGATACGCAGTATTTT. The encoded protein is CASVGGYTDTQYF. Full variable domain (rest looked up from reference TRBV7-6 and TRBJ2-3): GAGVSQSPRYKVTKRGQDVALRCDPISGHVSLYWYRQALGQGPEFLTYFNYEAQQDKSGLPNDRFSAERPEGSISTLTIQRTEQRDSAMYRCASVGGYTDTQYFGPGTRLTVL.

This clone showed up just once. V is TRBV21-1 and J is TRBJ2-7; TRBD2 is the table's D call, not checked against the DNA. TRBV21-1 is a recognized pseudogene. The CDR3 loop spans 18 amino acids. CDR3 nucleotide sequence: TGTGCCAGCAGCAAGCTTTTTGGGGTAGCGGGGGAACCGATCGAGCAGTACTTC. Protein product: CASSKLFGVAGEPIEQYF.

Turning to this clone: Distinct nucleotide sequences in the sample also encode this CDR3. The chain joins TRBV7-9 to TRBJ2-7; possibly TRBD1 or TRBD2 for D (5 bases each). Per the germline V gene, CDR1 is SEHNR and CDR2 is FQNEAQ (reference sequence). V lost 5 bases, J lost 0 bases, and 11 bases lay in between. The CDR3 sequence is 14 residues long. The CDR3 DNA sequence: TGTGCCAGCAGCCCCAGGGACGGCTCCTACGAGCAGTACTTC. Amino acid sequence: CASSPRDGSYEQYF.

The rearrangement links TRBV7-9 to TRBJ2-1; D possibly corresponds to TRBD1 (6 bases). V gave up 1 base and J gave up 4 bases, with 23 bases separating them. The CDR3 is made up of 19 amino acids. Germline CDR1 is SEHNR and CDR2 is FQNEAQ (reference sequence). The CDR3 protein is CASSLVVHRPDSTYNEQFF. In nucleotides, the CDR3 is TGTGCCAGCAGCTTAGTAGTCCATCGCCCGGACAGCACTTACAATGAGCAGTTCTTC. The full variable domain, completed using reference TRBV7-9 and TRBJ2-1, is DTGVSQNPRHKITKRGQNVTFRCDPISEHNRLYWYRQTLGQGPEFLTYFQNEAQLEKSRLLSDRFSAERPKGSFSTLEIQRTEQGDSAMYLCASSLVVHRPDSTYNEQFFGPGTRLTVL.

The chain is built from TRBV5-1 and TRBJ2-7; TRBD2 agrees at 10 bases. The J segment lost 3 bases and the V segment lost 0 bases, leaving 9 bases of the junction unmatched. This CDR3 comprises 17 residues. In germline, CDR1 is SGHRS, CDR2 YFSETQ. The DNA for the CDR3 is TGCGCCAGCAGCTTGGCCGTTGGTATAGCGGGGGGCTACGAGCAGTACTTC. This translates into CASSLAVGIAGGYEQYF.

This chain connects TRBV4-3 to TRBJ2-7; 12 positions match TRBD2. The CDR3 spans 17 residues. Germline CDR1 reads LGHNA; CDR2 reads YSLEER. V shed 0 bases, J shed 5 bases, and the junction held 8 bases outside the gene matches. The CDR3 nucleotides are TGCGCCAGCAGCCAAGATCTAGCGGGAGGGCCCTCTCACGAGCAGTACTTC. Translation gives CASSQDLAGGPSHEQYF.

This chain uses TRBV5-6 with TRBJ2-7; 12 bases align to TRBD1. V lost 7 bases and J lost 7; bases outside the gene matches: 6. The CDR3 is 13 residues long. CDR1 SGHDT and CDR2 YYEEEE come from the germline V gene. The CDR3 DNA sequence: TGTGCCAGCGGGGGACAGGGGGCGCGGGAGCAGTACTTC. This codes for CASGGQGAREQYF.

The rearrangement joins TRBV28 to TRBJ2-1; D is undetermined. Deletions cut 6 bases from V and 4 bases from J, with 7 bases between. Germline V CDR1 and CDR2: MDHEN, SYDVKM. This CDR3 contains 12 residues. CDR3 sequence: CASRQEYNEQFF. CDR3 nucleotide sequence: TGTGCCAGCAGGCAGGAATACAATGAGCAGTTCTTC. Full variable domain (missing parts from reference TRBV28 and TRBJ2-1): DVKVTQSSRYLVKRTGEKVFLECVQDMDHENMFWYRQDPGLGLRLIYFSYDVKMKEKGDIPEGYSVSREKKERFSLILESASTNQTSMYLCASRQEYNEQFFGPGTRLTVL.

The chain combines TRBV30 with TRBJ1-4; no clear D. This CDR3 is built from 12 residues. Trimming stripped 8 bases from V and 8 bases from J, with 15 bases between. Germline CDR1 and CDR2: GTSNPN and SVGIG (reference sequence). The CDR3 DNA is TGTGCCCGCGCCGCGGGAGGAGAAAAACTGTTTTTT. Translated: CARAAGGEKLFF.

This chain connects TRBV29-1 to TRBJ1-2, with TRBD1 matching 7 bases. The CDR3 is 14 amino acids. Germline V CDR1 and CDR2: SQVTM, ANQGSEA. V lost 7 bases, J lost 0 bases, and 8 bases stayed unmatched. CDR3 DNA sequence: TGCAGCGCCCAAGACAGGGCTTCTAACTATGGCTACACCTTC. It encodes CSAQDRASNYGYTF.

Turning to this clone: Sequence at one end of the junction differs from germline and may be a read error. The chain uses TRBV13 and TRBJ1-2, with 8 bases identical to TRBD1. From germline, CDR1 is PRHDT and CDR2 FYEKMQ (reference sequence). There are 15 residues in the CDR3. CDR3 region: CASSIGGQGLYGYTF. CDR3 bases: TGTGCCAGCAGCATAGGTGGACAGGGACTCTATGGCTACACCTTC. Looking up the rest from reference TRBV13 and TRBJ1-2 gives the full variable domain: AAGVIQSPRHLIKEKRETATLKCYPIPRHDTVYWYQQGPGQDPQFLISFYEKMQSDKGSIPDRFSAQQFSDYHSELNMSSLELGDSALYFCASSIGGQGLYGYTFGSGTRLTVV.

DNA of the CDR3: TGCGCCAGCAGTGAGGATCCTAACCGGGAGGGCCCCCATGAGCAGTTCTTC. Translated, it gives CASSEDPNREGPHEQFF. The chain has TRBV10-2 and TRBJ2-1; 8 bases match TRBD2. Germline trimming cut 2 bases from V and 8 bases from J; bases unmatched to any gene: 14. Germline CDR1 WSHSY, CDR2 SAAADI. CDR3 length equals 17 residues.

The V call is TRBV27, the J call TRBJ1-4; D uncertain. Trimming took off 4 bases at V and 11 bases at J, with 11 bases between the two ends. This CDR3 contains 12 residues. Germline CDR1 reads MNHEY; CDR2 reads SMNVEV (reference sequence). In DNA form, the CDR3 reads TGTGCCAGCAGTTCCCCCTCGGGTAAACTGTTTTTT. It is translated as CASSSPSGKLFF. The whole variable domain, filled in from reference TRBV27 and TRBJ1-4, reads EAQVTQNPRYLITVTGKKLTVTCSQNMNHEYMSWYRQDPGLGLRQIYYSMNVEVTDKGDVPEGYKVSRKEKRNFPLILESPSPNQTSLYFCASSSPSGKLFFGSGTQLSVL.

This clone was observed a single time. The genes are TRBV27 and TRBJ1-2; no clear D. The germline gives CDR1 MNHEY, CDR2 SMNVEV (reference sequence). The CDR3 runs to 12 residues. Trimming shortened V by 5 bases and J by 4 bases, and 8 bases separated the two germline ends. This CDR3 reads CASSTSGYGYTF. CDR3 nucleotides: TGTGCCAGCAGTACCTCCGGCTATGGCTACACCTTC.

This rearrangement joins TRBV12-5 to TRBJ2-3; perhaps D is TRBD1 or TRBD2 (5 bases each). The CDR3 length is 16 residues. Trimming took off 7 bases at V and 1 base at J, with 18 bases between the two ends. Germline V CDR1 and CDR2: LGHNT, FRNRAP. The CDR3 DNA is TGTGCTAGTGCCCTTGGCGAGGGGTTAGGCACAGATACGCAGTATTTT. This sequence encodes CASALGEGLGTDTQYF.

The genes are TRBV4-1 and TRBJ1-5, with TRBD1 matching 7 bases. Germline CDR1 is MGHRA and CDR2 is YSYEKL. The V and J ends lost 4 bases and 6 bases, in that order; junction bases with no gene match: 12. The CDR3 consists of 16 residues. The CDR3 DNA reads TGCGCCAGCAGCCCGTGGGACAGTCCATCCAGTCAGCCCCAGCATTTT. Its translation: CASSPWDSPSSQPQHF.

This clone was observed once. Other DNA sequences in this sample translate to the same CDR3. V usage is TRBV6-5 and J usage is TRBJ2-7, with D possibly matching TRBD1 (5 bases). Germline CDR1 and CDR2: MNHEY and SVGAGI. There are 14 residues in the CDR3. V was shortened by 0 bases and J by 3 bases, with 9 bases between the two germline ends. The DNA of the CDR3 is TGTGCCAGCAGTTACTCGCCAGGGTACTACGAGCAGTACTTC. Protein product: CASSYSPGYYEQYF.

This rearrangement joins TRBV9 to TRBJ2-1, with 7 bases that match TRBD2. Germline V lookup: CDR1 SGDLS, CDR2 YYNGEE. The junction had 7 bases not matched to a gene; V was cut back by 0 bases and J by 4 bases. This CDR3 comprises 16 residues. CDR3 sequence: CASSVERELTYNEQFF. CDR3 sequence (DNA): TGTGCCAGCAGCGTAGAGCGGGAATTAACATACAATGAGCAGTTCTTC.

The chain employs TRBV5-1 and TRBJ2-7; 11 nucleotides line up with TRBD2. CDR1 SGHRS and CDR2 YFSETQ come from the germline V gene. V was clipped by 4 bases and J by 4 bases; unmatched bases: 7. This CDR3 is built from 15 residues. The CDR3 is CASSPRGLADYEQYF. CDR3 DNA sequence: TGCGCCAGCAGCCCACGGGGACTAGCGGATTACGAGCAGTACTTC.